These 17 T cell receptor beta chains were sequenced from one sample in a study of immune evolution from preneoplasia to lung adenocarcinoma. Only in-frame clones appear in the TCRdb table, and some are missing; sequencing was by immunoSEQ multiplex PCR. The repertoire holds a few thousand clones, with approximately 74% as singletons. Sequenced material: FFPE adjacent normal lung tissue. These receptors were obtained from a person aged 55-80 years with lung adenocarcinoma.

The chain employs TRBV7-2 and TRBJ2-4, with no clear D. There are 15 residues in the CDR3. V was shortened by 6 bases and J by 0 bases, with 12 bases between the two germline ends. The germline V gene has CDR1 SGHTA and CDR2 FQGNSA. Here the CDR3 reads CASSLQPRAKNIQYF. In nucleotides, the CDR3 is TGTGCCAGCAGTCTTCAGCCTAGAGCCAAAAACATTCAGTACTTC.

This chain uses TRBV4-1 with TRBJ2-3; TRBD2 matches at 8 bases. This CDR3 contains 19 residues. Germline V lookup: CDR1 MGHRA, CDR2 YSYEKL. V gave up 0 bases and J gave up 1 base; unmatched junction bases: 12. CDR3 bases: TGCGCCAGCAGCCAAGATGGGGCGGGGGGCTCTTCGGGCACAGATACGCAGTATTTT. This sequence encodes CASSQDGAGGSSGTDTQYF.

This clone appeared a single time. The gene calls are TRBV14 and TRBJ2-1, with D unclear. Germline values: CDR1 SGHDN, CDR2 FVKESK. Trimming removed 4 bases from V and 4 bases from J, with 14 bases in between. The CDR3 sequence is 15 residues long. The CDR3 loop reads CASSLALQGYNEQFF. The CDR3 DNA is TGTGCCAGCAGCCTGGCCCTACAAGGATACAATGAGCAGTTCTTC.

This clone has only one observation. The chain uses TRBV5-1 and TRBJ2-1; TRBD2 matches 8 bases. The CDR3 is 18 amino acids. The germline V gene encodes CDR1 SGHRS and CDR2 YFSETQ. Trimming took 7 bases from V and 2 from J; bases not matched to a gene: 17. The CDR3 loop is CASELGLLAGITYNEQFF. In nucleotides, the CDR3 is TGCGCCAGCGAGCTTGGTCTGCTAGCGGGCATTACCTACAATGAGCAGTTCTTC. Full variable domain (outside the CDR3, taken from reference TRBV5-1 and TRBJ2-1): KAGVTQTPRYLIKTRGQQVTLSCSPISGHRSVSWYQQTPGQGLQFLFEYFSETQRNKGNFPGRFSGRQFSNSRSEMNVSTLELGDSALYLCASELGLLAGITYNEQFFGPGTRLTVL.

This clone occurred once. The chain employs TRBV28 and TRBJ1-2; a possible D gene is TRBD1 (5 bases). The CDR3 totals 12 residues. The germline V and J ends were trimmed by 7 bases and 3 bases, with 9 bases remaining between them. Germline V CDR1 and CDR2: MDHEN, SYDVKM. In DNA form, the CDR3 reads TGTGCCAGCATGCGGGGGGACTATGGCTACACCTTC. It specifies CASMRGDYGYTF.

The J gene is TRBJ2-1, the V gene TRBV7-9; a possible D gene is TRBD2 (5 bases). Germline values: CDR1 SEHNR, CDR2 FQNEAQ (reference sequence). Trimming left V 8 bases short and J 5 bases short, with 16 bases between. This CDR3 is built from 14 residues. In nucleotides, the CDR3 is TGTGCCAGCGGGTTAATGGGGAGAGACAATGAGCAGTTCTTC. Its protein is CASGLMGRDNEQFF. Variable domain in full (rest from reference TRBV7-9 and TRBJ2-1): DTGVSQNPRHKITKRGQNVTFRCDPISEHNRLYWYRQTLGQGPEFLTYFQNEAQLEKSRLLSDRFSAERPKGSFSTLEIQRTEQGDSAMYLCASGLMGRDNEQFFGPGTRLTVL.

The V call is TRBV5-1, the J call TRBJ2-7, with 9 bases aligning to TRBD1. CDR1 and CDR2 (germline): SGHRS, YFSETQ. The trim removed 2 bases at V and 3 bases at J, leaving 6 bases unmatched. The length of the CDR3 is 15 residues. The CDR3 protein is CASSLGGQGGYEQYF. CDR3 in DNA: TGCGCCAGCAGCTTAGGGGGACAGGGAGGCTACGAGCAGTACTTC.

A remark on this clone: An end of the junction differs from the germline gene, which may be a read error. The chain recombines TRBV28 with TRBJ2-7, with a tentative D call TRBD1 (7 bases). Germline CDR1 MDHEN, CDR2 SYDVKM. This CDR3 is built from 13 residues. For the CDR3, the DNA is TGTGCCAGCAATTTACCCACCGCGGGACAGTATTACTTC. As protein: CASNLPTAGQYYF.

V is TRBV28 and J is TRBJ2-3; no firm D call. Germline CDR1 is MDHEN and CDR2 is SYDVKM. Trimming took off 4 bases at V and 0 bases at J, with 8 bases between the two ends. There are 14 residues in the CDR3. The DNA for the CDR3 is TGTGCCAGCAGTTACAGATCTAGCACAGATACGCAGTATTTT. Its translation is CASSYRSSTDTQYF.

This chain links TRBV6-1 with TRBJ2-3; D is undetermined. Germline V lookup: CDR1 MNHNS, CDR2 SASEGT. The CDR3 covers 12 residues. Deletions cut 7 bases from V and 5 bases from J, with 10 bases between. CDR3 protein: CASTVRLDTQYF. The CDR3 DNA reads as TGTGCCAGCACCGTACGTTTAGATACGCAGTATTTT.

The chain links TRBV5-5 to TRBJ1-2; the D gene is possibly TRBD1 (6 bases). Deletions cut 4 bases from V and 7 bases from J, with 17 bases between. CDR1 is SGHKS, CDR2 YYEKEE, per germline (reference sequence). This CDR3 is 14 amino acids long. This chain's CDR3 is CASSPQGSLPGYTF. The CDR3 DNA sequence: TGTGCCAGCAGCCCACAGGGTTCCCTCCCTGGCTACACCTTC.

Judged by abundance, this clone is large. CDR3 coding DNA: TGTGCCAGCAGCTGGGACAGGGATCTGCAGGAGACCCAGTACTTC. Translating it yields CASSWDRDLQETQYF. The V and J genes are TRBV5-6 and TRBJ2-5; TRBD1 aligns across 9 bases. J was trimmed by 5 bases and V by 3 bases; bases with no gene match: 8. Germline V gene sequence: CDR1 SGHDT, CDR2 YYEEEE. The CDR3 runs 15 residues.

In nucleotides, the CDR3 is TGTGCCATCAGTGAGCCCCAGGGAGGGACAGATACGCAGTATTTT. As protein: CAISEPQGGTDTQYF. The rearrangement uses TRBV10-3 and TRBJ2-3, with 7 bases matching TRBD2. The V gene's germline CDR1 is ENHRY and CDR2 SYGVKD. The CDR3 runs 15 residues. The trim removed 2 bases at V and 3 bases at J, leaving 5 bases unmatched.

V gene TRBV10-1 combines with J gene TRBJ2-5; 7 positions agree with TRBD2. V was clipped by 10 bases and J by 9 bases; unmatched bases: 5. Germline V CDR1 and CDR2: WNHNN, SYGVQD (reference sequence). The CDR3 has 10 amino acids. The CDR3 spells CATFREAQYF. DNA for the CDR3: TGCGCCACCTTTCGGGAGGCCCAGTACTTC.

This clone was found once. The V and J genes are TRBV12-5 and TRBJ2-1, with TRBD1 matching 11 bases. CDR1 and CDR2 (germline): LGHNT, FRNRAP. V lost 1 base, J lost 6 bases, and 8 bases stayed unmatched. The CDR3 totals 17 residues. The CDR3 protein is CASGLETSGTGGNEQFF. CDR3 sequence (DNA): TGTGCTAGTGGTTTGGAGACCTCCGGGACAGGGGGCAATGAGCAGTTCTTC.

The chain carries TRBV2 and TRBJ1-1; D might be TRBD1 (6 bases). Looked up from germline, CDR1 is SNHLY and CDR2 is FYNNEI. The CDR3 has 15 residues. Trimming stripped 8 bases from V and 4 bases from J, with 20 bases between. The CDR3 DNA reads as TGTGCCAGCCCCGAGGGGGGGGCTGGGGTCACTGAAGCTTTCTTT. Translating it yields CASPEGGAGVTEAFF. The full variable domain, with the rest looked up from reference TRBV2 and TRBJ1-1, is EPEVTQTPSHQVTQMGQEVILRCVPISNHLYFYWYRQILGQKVEFLVSFYNNEISEKSEIFDDQFSVERPDGSNFTLKIRSTKLEDSAMYFCASPEGGAGVTEAFFGQGTRLTVV.

This clone occurred a few times. CDR3 nucleotides: TGTGCCAGCAGCTTCGGATCGGCAGAGCCTGGAAACACCATATATTTT. It is translated as CASSFGSAEPGNTIYF. The V gene is TRBV7-6, the J gene TRBJ1-3, with unresolved D. The CDR3 is 16 amino acids. V was pared by 3 bases and J by 2 bases, with 14 bases between. Germline loops: CDR1 SGHVS, CDR2 FNYEAQ.